These 17 T cell receptor beta chains were all obtained from the same sample, sequenced in a study of T cells in Graves' hyperthyroidism and ophthalmopathy. Authors of the study amplified TCR beta CDR3 regions from RNA transcripts. The HTBI set primed first-round TCR CDR3 RT-PCR. MiXCR, run by TCRdb on the multiplex PCR reads, gives a single entry per CDR3 protein. Of about 740,000 distinct CDR3 sequences listed, 14% are singletons. The material sequenced was blood. Source of these receptors: a woman between 18 and 29 years old with Graves' hyperthyroidism.

Ten or more counts support this clonotype. The chain is built from TRBV7-2 and TRBJ2-7; D gene unclear. This CDR3 contains 11 residues. V shed 5 bases and J shed 3 bases, with 5 bases lying between them. CDR1 and CDR2 (germline): SGHTA, FQGNSA. CDR3 bases: TGTGCCAGCAGCGAAAACTACGAGCAGTACTTC. It codes for CASSENYEQYF.

This clonotype was seen many times. The CDR3: CASSLDSTGPDWMQPQHF. CDR3 nucleotide sequence: TGTGCCAGCAGCTTAGATTCAACAGGACCTGATTGGATGCAGCCCCAGCATTTT. The chain employs TRBV11-3 and TRBJ1-5; D is possibly TRBD1 (5 bases). V was cut by 0 bases and J by 7 bases, with 22 bases left in between. In germline, CDR1 is SGHNT, CDR2 YENEEA. The CDR3 extends over 18 amino acids.

In this sample, this clonotype turned up once. This rearrangement joins TRBV7-2 to TRBJ2-7, with D perhaps matching TRBD2 (6 bases). Germline CDR1 reads SGHTA; CDR2 reads FQGNSA. The CDR3 totals 13 residues. V lost 5 bases, J lost 6 bases, and 14 bases lay in between. The CDR3 loop reads CASSVGGNAEQYF. CDR3 bases: TGTGCCAGCAGCGTCGGGGGAAACGCCGAGCAGTACTTC.

The chain has TRBV2 and TRBJ2-4, with 10 bases lining up with TRBD2. Trimming took 6 bases from V and 6 from J; bases not matched to a gene: 11. Germline loops: CDR1 SNHLY, CDR2 FYNNEI. The CDR3 sequence is 16 residues long. The CDR3 sequence is CASSPSLGLALNIQYF. As DNA, the CDR3 is TGTGCCAGCAGCCCCTCCCTGGGACTAGCGCTAAACATTCAGTACTTC.

The J gene is TRBJ2-1, the V gene TRBV19; 7 bases are a match to TRBD1. CDR1 and CDR2 from the germline V gene are LNHDA and SQIVND (reference sequence). This CDR3 is 14 amino acids long. The J segment lost 3 bases and the V segment lost 5 bases, leaving 4 bases of the junction unmatched. The CDR3 loop is CASSGQDRYNEQFF. The CDR3 DNA follows: TGTGCCAGTAGTGGACAGGACCGCTACAATGAGCAGTTCTTC.

The V gene is TRBV9, the J gene TRBJ2-1; D uncertain. There are 13 residues in the CDR3. The germline V and J ends were trimmed by 0 bases and 9 bases, with 10 bases remaining between them. The germline V gene has CDR1 SGDLS and CDR2 YYNGEE. This CDR3 reads CASSVGMVGEQFF. CDR3 coding DNA: TGTGCCAGCAGCGTAGGGATGGTTGGTGAGCAGTTCTTC.

This clonotype has at least ten counts. The chain carries TRBV28 and TRBJ2-1; 7 nucleotides align to TRBD1. The V and J ends lost 3 bases and 3 bases, in that order; junction bases with no gene match: 2. Germline CDR1 and CDR2: MDHEN and SYDVKM. This CDR3 is 14 amino acids long. CDR3 amino acids: CASSFRQGYNEQFF. The CDR3 DNA reads TGTGCCAGCAGTTTCCGACAGGGCTACAATGAGCAGTTCTTC. The variable domain in full, with the rest retrieved from reference TRBV28 and TRBJ2-1, is DVKVTQSSRYLVKRTGEKVFLECVQDMDHENMFWYRQDPGLGLRLIYFSYDVKMKEKGDIPEGYSVSREKKERFSLILESASTNQTSMYLCASSFRQGYNEQFFGPGTRLTVL.

V gene TRBV6-5 combines with J gene TRBJ2-2; 9 bases align to TRBD2. Germline CDR1 reads MNHEY; CDR2 reads SVGAGI. The V and J ends lost 4 bases and 4 bases, in that order; junction bases with no gene match: 4. The CDR3 runs to 15 residues. The CDR3 reads CASSFSGRPTGELFF. The DNA for the CDR3 is TGTGCCAGCAGTTTTAGCGGGAGACCCACCGGGGAGCTGTTTTTT.

The chain recombines TRBV19 with TRBJ2-1; 7 positions match TRBD1. CDR1 LNHDA and CDR2 SQIVND come from the germline V gene (reference sequence). The CDR3 extends over 15 amino acids. With V trimmed by 5 bases and J by 1 base, 5 bases remained unmatched. The CDR3 is CASSDDRASYNEQFF. The CDR3 region has the DNA TGTGCCAGTAGTGATGACAGGGCTTCCTACAATGAGCAGTTCTTC.

This clonotype was counted many times. The chain carries TRBV11-1 and TRBJ2-7; TRBD1 agrees at 8 bases. The CDR3 length is 14 residues. Unmatched junction bases numbered 8, after V lost 5 bases and J lost 5 bases. In germline, CDR1 is SGHAT, CDR2 FQDESV (reference sequence). The CDR3 nucleotides read TGTGCCAGCAGCCAGGACAGGGTCATCGACGAGCAGTACTTC. Translation: CASSQDRVIDEQYF.

This clonotype has a count of ten or more. V gene TRBV11-2 combines with J gene TRBJ2-1; 7 bases fit TRBD1. Germline V gives CDR1 SGHAT, CDR2 FQNNGV. The CDR3 spans 13 residues. V was clipped by 5 bases and J by 4 bases; unmatched bases: 2. The DNA of the CDR3 is TGTGCCAGCAGCCCGGACAGGTACAATGAGCAGTTCTTC. Its translation: CASSPDRYNEQFF.

This clonotype has at least ten counts. The chain links TRBV7-8 to TRBJ2-1, with unresolved D. Germline V gene lookup returns CDR1 SGHVS and CDR2 FQNEAQ. The CDR3 has 16 amino acids. Trimming shortened V by 1 base and J by 4 bases, and 14 bases separated the two germline ends. The CDR3: CASSLESARPYNEQFF. CDR3 DNA: TGTGCCAGCAGCTTAGAGTCTGCCAGGCCGTACAATGAGCAGTTCTTC. The variable domain in full, completed from reference TRBV7-8 and TRBJ2-1, reads GAGVSQSPRYKVAKRGQDVALRCDPISGHVSLFWYQQALGQGPEFLTYFQNEAQLDKSGLPSDRFFAERPEGSVSTLKIQRTQQEDSAVYLCASSLESARPYNEQFFGPGTRLTVL.

This clonotype was counted at least ten times. The chain employs TRBV12-3 or TRBV12-4 and TRBJ2-2; TRBD2 agrees at 8 bases. CDR3 length: 14 residues. J was trimmed by 0 bases and V by 6 bases; bases with no gene match: 0. The CDR3 spells CASRGLANTGELFF. The CDR3 DNA is TGTGCCAGCAGGGGACTAGCGAACACCGGGGAGCTGTTTTTT.

This clonotype was recorded many times. This CDR3 reads CASRRADTEAFF. The CDR3 DNA follows: TGTGCCAGCAGGCGGGCGGACACTGAAGCTTTCTTT. The chain combines TRBV2 with TRBJ1-1; the D is unclear. The CDR3 is 12 residues long. V lost 6 bases to trimming and J lost 3 bases, with 8 bases between them. The V gene's germline CDR1 is SNHLY and CDR2 FYNNEI.

This clonotype was recorded at least ten times. CDR3: CAWTGRTYEQYF. The CDR3 nucleotides are TGTGCCTGGACAGGGAGGACCTACGAGCAGTACTTC. The chain employs TRBV30 and TRBJ2-7; perhaps TRBD2 as D (6 bases). Germline CDR1 reads GTSNPN; CDR2 reads SVGIG (reference sequence). The CDR3 is 12 residues long. Trimming stripped 4 bases from V and 2 bases from J, with 9 bases between.

This clonotype was seen a few times. V and J are TRBV6-1 and TRBJ2-7; TRBD2 matches at 7 bases. Germline trimming cut 5 bases from V and 4 bases from J; bases unmatched to any gene: 8. This CDR3 has 14 residues. Germline lookup yields CDR1 MNHNS and CDR2 SASEGT. The CDR3 sequence: CASSPGGVGYEQYF. DNA for the CDR3: TGTGCCAGCAGTCCGGGGGGAGTTGGTTACGAGCAGTACTTC.

This clonotype was detected many times. The chain combines TRBV18 with TRBJ2-7, with 10 bases that match TRBD1. The CDR3 is 15 residues long. Germline V gene lookup returns CDR1 KGHSH and CDR2 LQKENI. After removal of 2 bases from V and 5 bases from J, the junction contained 6 bases not matched to a gene. CDR3 coding DNA: TGTGCCAGCTCACCAGACAGGGGGCGTTTGAACGAGCAGTACTTC. Translating it yields CASSPDRGRLNEQYF.